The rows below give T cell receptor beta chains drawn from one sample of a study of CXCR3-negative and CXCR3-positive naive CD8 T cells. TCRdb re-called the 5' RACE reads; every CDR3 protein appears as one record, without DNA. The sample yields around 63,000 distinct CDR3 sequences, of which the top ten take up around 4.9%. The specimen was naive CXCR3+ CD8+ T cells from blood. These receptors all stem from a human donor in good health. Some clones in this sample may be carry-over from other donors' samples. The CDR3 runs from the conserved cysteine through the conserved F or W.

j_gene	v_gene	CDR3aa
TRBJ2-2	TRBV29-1	CSVVGTENTGELFF
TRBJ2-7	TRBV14	CASSPRDRLYEQYF
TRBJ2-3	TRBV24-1	CATSASGLEVGDTQYF
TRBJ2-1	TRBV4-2	CASSQEAGGPDEQLF
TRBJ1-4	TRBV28	CASTHKMRNEKLFF
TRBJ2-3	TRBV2	CASSVGTLRTSGGPDTQYF
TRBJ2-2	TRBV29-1	CSVETGTGELFF
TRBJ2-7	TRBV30	CAWSTGASGQQYF
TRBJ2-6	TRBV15	CATSTSSYSGANVLTF
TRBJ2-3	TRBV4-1	CASSQEGPPRADTQYF
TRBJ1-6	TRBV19	CASSGTGDSPLHF
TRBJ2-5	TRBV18	CASSPGDRQETQYF
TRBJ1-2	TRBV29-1	CSARIGDRYGYTF